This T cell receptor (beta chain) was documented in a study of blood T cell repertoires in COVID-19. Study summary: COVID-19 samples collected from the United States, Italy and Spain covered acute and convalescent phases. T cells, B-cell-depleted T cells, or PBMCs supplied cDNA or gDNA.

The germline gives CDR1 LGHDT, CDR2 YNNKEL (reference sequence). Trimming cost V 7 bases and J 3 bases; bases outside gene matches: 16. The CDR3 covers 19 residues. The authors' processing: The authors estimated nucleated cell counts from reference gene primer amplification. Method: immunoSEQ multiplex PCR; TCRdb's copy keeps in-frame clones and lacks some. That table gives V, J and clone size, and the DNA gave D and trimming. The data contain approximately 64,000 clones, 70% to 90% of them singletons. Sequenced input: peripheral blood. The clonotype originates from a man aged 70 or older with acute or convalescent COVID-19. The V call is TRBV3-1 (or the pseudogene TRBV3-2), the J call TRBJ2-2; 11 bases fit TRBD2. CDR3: CASTSYRGSGGDYTGELFF. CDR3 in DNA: TGTGCCAGCACCTCGTACAGAGGTAGCGGGGGGGATTACACCGGGGAGCTGTTTTTT.